These 2 T cell receptor beta chains share one sample of origin, sequenced in a study of vaccination and CD4 T cells after COVID-19. TCRdb re-called the PCR reads through MiXCR, storing one row per CDR3 protein. The sample consists of roughly 19,000 distinct CDR3 sequences, less than 70% of them appearing once. The sequenced sample was CD4+ T cells from blood, obtained after SARS-CoV-2 vaccination. These receptors all come from a human donor who had recovered from COVID-19.

The chain joins TRBV12-3 or TRBV12-4 to TRBJ1-5; 7 bases are shared with TRBD1. V lost 4 bases, J lost 7 bases, and 10 bases stayed unmatched. The CDR3 has 15 residues. The chain's CDR3 is CASSSSLQGGQPQHF. For the CDR3, the DNA is TGTGCCAGCAGTTCTTCTCTACAAGGGGGCCAGCCCCAGCATTTT.

This clonotype was seen a handful of times. The chain recombines TRBV6-5 with TRBJ1-6; D ambiguous. Trimming stripped 0 bases from V and 10 bases from J, with 10 bases between. Germline V gives CDR1 MNHEY, CDR2 SVGAGI. CDR3 length: 14 residues. This chain's CDR3 is CASSYSPGESPLHF. Here the CDR3 DNA reads TGTGCCAGCAGTTACTCTCCGGGAGAATCACCCCTCCACTTT.